This T cell receptor beta chain appears in the sequencing data of a study of cytomegalovirus exposure and HLA in healthy donors (dated by TCRdb to about 2017). A note on the overall study: According to a later analysis, one platform produced both the 110 or so validation repertoires and the 720 or so repertoires of the first cohort. Along with the roughly 700-subject first cohort, a separate validation cohort of 120 different subjects was used. To predict cytomegalovirus infection status, the study brought together high-throughput TCR immunosequencing, statistical association of individual TCRs with disease status, and machine learning. The aim of the study was to test whether cataloging public T cell receptors could identify signatures of past pathogen exposure.

In the case of this clone: The antigen it recognizes is unknown. Base-call qualities are not available, and no considerably larger clone is one nucleotide away.

For CDR1 and CDR2, the germline V gene lists MNHNS and SASEGT. V is pruned by 3 bases and J by 3 bases, leaving 0 bases of the junction without a gene match. The CDR3, from cysteine to phenylalanine, totals 14 residues. The sequence is cut down to CDR3 DNA, 42 bases in frame from base 1. The donors belonged to the validation cohort of around 110 subjects, which was separate from the approximately 680-subject first cohort. Broad study findings and their caveats: The study gave a list of about 160 TCR beta chains associated with cytomegalovirus. A later analysis found that TCRs clustered in the first cohort also tended to co-occur in the 120 validation repertoires, with 94% of cluster scores above 0. Across donors, most TCR sequences were observed very rarely, whereas some public TCRs were present in many individuals. The classifier was reported to diagnose cytomegalovirus status with high specificity and sensitivity in both the original and validation cohorts. A later analysis had no HLA typing for the validation cohort, so co-occurrence there was scored across all 110 or so repertoires. Three of the identified cytomegalovirus-associated TCR beta chains were confirmed in vitro to be specific for cytomegalovirus antigens. The authors suggested that the approach could potentially be extended to other disease states and immunological phenotypes.

Libraries were made using the immunoSEQ multiplex PCR assay. In the paper's pipeline: A statistical classification framework was built to diagnose cytomegalovirus status from the catalog of TCR beta chain sequences. TCRdb took over this immuneACCESS table, retaining in-frame rearrangements with V and J assigned. Such tables are incomplete; in checked studies, under half of the missing clones stem from an unresolved V gene, and the remainder is unexplained. For V, J and clone size, that table is used; D and trimming come from the DNA. The sample contains about 56,000 clones, about 92% of them found a single time. The top ten constitute more than 0.95% of the sample.

The chain couples TRBV6-1 to TRBJ2-2, with 8 bases aligning to TRBD2. This receptor was taken from a man younger than 35 in good health and CMV-seronegative. Sequenced: PBMCs. In nucleotide form, the sequence is TGTGCCAGCAGTGAGGGACTAGACACCGGGGAGCTGTTTTTT. Translated, it gives CASSEGLDTGELFF.